The 23 T cell receptor beta chains given below trace back to one sample, sequenced in a study of esophageal squamous cell carcinoma under preoperative chemotherapy. Time point in this sample: before preoperative PTX-NDP chemotherapy. Via MiXCR, TCRdb re-called the PCR reads, giving one row per CDR3 protein. This sample has over 15,000 distinct CDR3 sequences, with 48% found just once. Sampling was conducted from a patient given preoperative chemotherapy. The receptors shown here come from a human donor with esophageal squamous cell carcinoma. The donor label of this sample is uncertain.

The chain is built from TRBV12-3 or TRBV12-4 and TRBJ2-1, with 9 nucleotides matching TRBD1. V shed 5 bases, J shed 6 bases, and the junction held 14 bases outside the gene matches. This CDR3 contains 17 residues. The CDR3 DNA reads TGTGCCAGCAGTACGCAATCCGGGACAGGGACAGGCAATGAGCAGTTCTTC. Amino acids: CASSTQSGTGTGNEQFF.

The genes are TRBV12-3 or TRBV12-4 and TRBJ2-1, with TRBD1 matching over 7 bases. The CDR3 has 14 residues. Losses at the gene ends were 3 bases for V and 5 bases for J; bases not matched to a gene: 4. CDR3 in DNA: TGTGCCAGCAGTTTTCGGGACAGAGACAATGAGCAGTTCTTC. Its translation is CASSFRDRDNEQFF.

V and J are TRBV6-1 and TRBJ2-5; 8 positions match TRBD2. The CDR3 is 14 amino acids. V shed 4 bases and J 1 base; nucleotides not matched to a gene: 2. Germline V CDR1 and CDR2: MNHNS, SASEGT. The CDR3 loop is CASSGGLVQETQYF. CDR3 bases: TGTGCCAGCAGTGGGGGACTAGTCCAAGAGACCCAGTACTTC.

This clonotype was observed a few times. The CDR3 is CASSQVLSAGGPDEQYF. CDR3 nucleotide sequence: TGTGCCAGCAGCCAAGTACTAAGCGCGGGAGGGCCTGATGAGCAGTACTTC. The chain combines TRBV7-6 with TRBJ2-1; 9 bases match TRBD2. The last part of the DNA fits TRBJ2-7 better; the J call may be wrong. There are 17 residues in the CDR3. Germline CDR1 is SGHVS and CDR2 is FNYEAQ.

This clonotype was seen at least ten times. CDR3 nucleotide sequence: TGTGCCAGCAGTGAAGCCGGTCTGGGGGGCTACAATGAGCAGTTCTTC. This sequence encodes CASSEAGLGGYNEQFF. The gene calls are TRBV6-1 and TRBJ2-1; tentative D call: TRBD2 (6 bases). The V gene lost 0 bases and the J gene lost 3 bases, with 12 bases spanning the gap. This CDR3 region has 16 residues. CDR1 is MNHNS, CDR2 SASEGT, per germline.

This chain joins TRBV7-2 and TRBJ2-7; TRBD2 might be the D (5 bases). The V end was cut by 1 base, the J end by 6 bases, with 13 bases between. The CDR3 sequence is 14 residues long. Germline values: CDR1 SGHTA, CDR2 FQGNSA. The chain's CDR3 is CASSLDRASPEQYF. The CDR3 DNA is TGTGCCAGCAGCTTAGATCGGGCTAGCCCCGAGCAGTACTTC.

About this clonotype: Compared with germline, one end of the junction differs, possibly owing to a read error. This sequence joins TRBV12-3 or TRBV12-4 and TRBJ2-3; D unresolved. The CDR3 has 14 residues. CDR3 nucleotides: TGTGCGGGCGGCCGAGGCCAAGGCACAGATACGCAGTATTTC. Amino acids: CAGGRGQGTDTQYF.

This chain joins TRBV6-1 and TRBJ2-6; 11 positions agree with TRBD1. The V segment lost 6 bases and the J segment 0 bases; nucleotides outside the gene matches: 4. The germline V gene has CDR1 MNHNS and CDR2 SASEGT. CDR3 size: 17 residues. CDR3 residues: CASRRGTGGSGANVLTF. Written as DNA, the CDR3 is TGTGCCAGCAGGAGGGGGACAGGGGGCTCTGGGGCCAACGTCCTGACTTTC.

V usage is TRBV27 and J usage is TRBJ2-1; D gene ambiguous. Trimming took off 3 bases at V and 6 bases at J, with 3 bases between the two ends. The CDR3 runs 11 residues. The germline V gene has CDR1 MNHEY and CDR2 SMNVEV (reference sequence). Here the CDR3 reads CASSFRNEQFF. CDR3 coding DNA: TGTGCCAGCAGTTTCCGCAATGAGCAGTTCTTC.

This clonotype was seen a handful of times. The chain is built from TRBV6-4 and TRBJ2-3; a weak D match, TRBD1 (6 bases). The CDR3 is 14 residues long. Deletions cut 4 bases from V and 1 base from J, with 9 bases between. The germline gives CDR1 MRHNA, CDR2 SNTAGT. The CDR3 loop reads CASSAAGGTDTQYF. DNA for the CDR3: TGTGCCAGCAGTGCGGCAGGGGGCACAGATACGCAGTATTTT.

The chain is built from TRBV6-5 and TRBJ2-1; TRBD1 agrees at 7 bases. The CDR3 has 15 amino acids. Germline V gene sequence: CDR1 MNHEY, CDR2 SVGAGI. After removal of 0 bases from V and 10 bases from J, the junction contained 9 bases not matched to a gene. The CDR3 nucleotides read TGTGCCAGCAGTTACTCGCGTTGGACAGGACACGAGCAGTTCTTC. Protein sequence: CASSYSRWTGHEQFF.

The chain is built from TRBV6-4 and TRBJ2-2; D not resolved. V lost 3 bases, J lost 13 bases, and 21 bases lay in between. From germline, CDR1 is MRHNA and CDR2 SNTAGT. This CDR3 region has 15 residues. The CDR3 reads CASSDPAFSTGALFF. CDR3 nucleotides: TGTGCCAGCAGTGATCCGGCTTTCAGCACCGGTGCGCTGTTTTTT.

This clonotype was detected only a few times. The chain joins TRBV7-9 to TRBJ2-7, with 14 nucleotides matching TRBD2. The end of the DNA aligns better with TRBJ2-5, so the J call may be wrong. Germline loops: CDR1 SEHNR, CDR2 FQNEAQ (reference sequence). The CDR3 length is 17 residues. The CDR3 DNA is TGTGCCAGCAGCTTTCCGGGACTAGCGGGAGTGGTAGAGACCCAGTACTTC. The encoded protein is CASSFPGLAGVVETQYF.

The V and J genes are TRBV11-2 and TRBJ2-3, with D tentatively TRBD2 (5 bases). This CDR3 has 15 residues. CDR1 SGHAT and CDR2 FQNNGV come from the germline V gene. Trimming stripped 4 bases from V and 0 bases from J, with 11 bases between. CDR3 residues: CASSSWEFSTDTQYF. CDR3 in DNA: TGTGCCAGCAGCTCCTGGGAGTTTAGCACAGATACGCAGTATTTT.

CDR3 protein: CASSDGRWGYEQYF. CDR3 nucleotide sequence: TGTGCCAGCAGCGACGGCCGGTGGGGATACGAGCAGTACTTC. The chain carries TRBV7-6 and TRBJ2-7, with D unclear. Trimming pared 5 bases from V and 4 bases from J, leaving 15 bases between. The CDR3 contains 14 residues. Germline V CDR1 and CDR2: SGHVS, FNYEAQ.

In this sample, this clonotype turned up many times. This rearrangement joins TRBV7-2 to TRBJ2-5, with TRBD1 as a possible D gene (6 bases). The CDR3 contains 12 residues. Germline CDR1 SGHTA, CDR2 FQGNSA. V was clipped by 4 bases and J by 11 bases, with 14 bases between them. CDR3 sequence (DNA): TGTGCCAGCAGCTCCGACGACAGGTCACAGTACTTC. As protein: CASSSDDRSQYF.

This clonotype is categorized as medium-sized. The rearrangement links TRBV7-6 to TRBJ1-4, with D maybe TRBD1 (5 bases). CDR1 SGHVS and CDR2 FNYEAQ come from the germline V gene. The CDR3 extends over 14 amino acids. V shed 5 bases and J shed 7 bases, with 14 bases lying between them. The CDR3 DNA is TGTGCCAGCAGCATACAGGACGGTAGTGAAAAACTGTTTTTT. Protein product: CASSIQDGSEKLFF. Complete variable domain (other parts from reference TRBV7-6 and TRBJ1-4): GAGVSQSPRYKVTKRGQDVALRCDPISGHVSLYWYRQALGQGPEFLTYFNYEAQQDKSGLPNDRFSAERPEGSISTLTIQRTEQRDSAMYRCASSIQDGSEKLFFGSGTQLSVL.

As concerns this clonotype: A junction boundary mismatches the germline segment, possibly from a read error. V usage is TRBV7-2 and J usage is TRBJ2-5; perhaps D is TRBD1 or TRBD2 (5 bases each). The CDR3 consists of 16 residues. Germline CDR1 and CDR2: SGHTA and FQGNSA. For the CDR3, the DNA is TGTGCCAGCAGCTTGGGGCCGGGCCGGGACCAAGACACCCAGTACTTC. Protein sequence: CASSLGPGRDQDTQYF.

This clonotype was observed a few times. The V gene is TRBV7-6, the J gene TRBJ2-1, with 8 bases that match TRBD2. This CDR3 comprises 14 residues. V shed 2 bases, J shed 6 bases, and the junction held 3 bases outside the gene matches. Germline V gene sequence: CDR1 SGHVS, CDR2 FNYEAQ. The chain's CDR3 is CASSLLAGGNEQFF. As DNA, the CDR3 is TGTGCCAGCAGCTTACTGGCGGGGGGCAATGAGCAGTTCTTC.

This sequence joins TRBV7-8 and TRBJ2-3, with TRBD1 matching over 8 bases. Germline-derived CDR1 and CDR2 are SGHVS and FQNEAQ. The CDR3 is 15 residues long. V lost 5 bases, J lost 11 bases, and 15 bases stayed unmatched. CDR3 region: CASSRGTGESNMQYF. CDR3 sequence (DNA): TGTGCCAGCAGCCGAGGGACAGGAGAGAGCAACATGCAGTATTTT.

This clonotype was seen a handful of times. This chain joins TRBV27 and TRBJ1-6, with D tentatively TRBD1 (5 bases). This CDR3 has 17 amino acids. Germline V lookup: CDR1 MNHEY, CDR2 SMNVEV (reference sequence). With 5 bases removed from V and 0 bases from J, the gap between germline ends came to 14 bases. The DNA of the CDR3 is TGTGCCAGCAGTCCCGGTGTAGACAGCTCCTATAATTCACCCCTCCACTTT. Its protein is CASSPGVDSSYNSPLHF.

This clonotype was seen repeatedly, ten times or more. This chain links TRBV7-3 with TRBJ2-4; 9 nucleotides match TRBD2. Germline CDR1 SGHTA, CDR2 FQGTGA. The CDR3 spans 17 residues. V gave up 3 bases and J gave up 3 bases; unmatched junction bases: 9. The CDR3 sequence: CASSFIPAGGIKNIQYF. CDR3 in DNA: TGTGCCAGCAGCTTCATACCGGCGGGAGGGATCAAAAACATTCAGTACTTC.

With respect to this clonotype: At one end the junction does not follow the germline gene, possibly because of a read error. The J gene is TRBJ2-6, the V gene TRBV27, with D possibly matching TRBD2 (6 bases). This CDR3 spans 15 amino acids. Germline V gene data show CDR1 as MNHEY and CDR2 as SMNVEV (reference sequence). The CDR3 sequence: CASSLGGYGANVQNF. CDR3 sequence (DNA): TGTGCCAGCAGTTTAGGAGGGTACGGGGCCAACGTGCAGAACTTC.